The T cell receptor beta chain under discussion was sequenced for a study of T cell responses to AZD1222 COVID-19 vaccine. The V and J ends lost 8 bases and 3 bases respectively, with 11 bases between them. The CDR3 is 14 amino acids. CDR1 is SNHLY and CDR2 is FYNNEI in the germline V gene. Overall study findings and caveats: Clonal diversity may have been underestimated in mostly white British donors. Repertoires were obtained solely post-peak T cell response.

Produced via immunoSEQ multiplex PCR; TCRdb's table is partial and in-frame only. The sample has over 85,000 clones; around 90% are singletons. This clone was seen only once. Antigen unknown. This specimen consisted of peripheral blood, obtained on day 0 of AZD1222 vaccination. The chain carries TRBV2 and TRBJ1-6; D is perhaps TRBD1 (5 bases). The sequence came from an adult in good health. CDR3 sequence: CASRQDNYNSPLHF. CDR3 in DNA: TGTGCCAGCCGTCAGGACAACTATAATTCACCCCTCCACTTT.